Listed below are T cell receptor beta chains from one sample, sequenced in a study of spatial heterogeneity in lung cancer. TCRdb independently ran MiXCR on the 5' RACE reads; one entry per CDR3 protein. The data show over 10,000 distinct CDR3 sequences, with more than 3.5% seen just once and 8% held by the top ten. Material: lung tumor tissue, obtained at surgery. The receptors originated from a male donor with early-stage non-small cell lung cancer. CDR3s include the opening cysteine and the closing phenylalanine or tryptophan. The order of the fields is D gene, V gene, CDR3 protein. A D gene is named only where the DNA matches it firmly.

TRBD1,TRBV27,CASSLLGTGVRGNTEAFF
.,TRBV7-2,CASSLGQEAFF
.,TRBV24-1,CATSDPNSGANVLTF
.,TRBV12-5,CASASPGGSSSGANVLTF
.,TRBV11-2,CASSPLISGASNEQFF
.,TRBV7-9,CASSYEIETQYF
.,TRBV6-5,CASSYQTPGVRTTYEQYF
.,TRBV7-9,CASRQGKTGYGYTF
.,TRBV20-1,CSARDLQGRGYTF
TRBD2,TRBV11-2,CASSSPSGSSGTQYF
TRBD2,TRBV7-2,CASSFASGSVLGEQYF
TRBD1,TRBV5-6,CASSLGTGGADTQYF
.,TRBV5-6,CASSLPRRGEQFF
TRBD2,TRBV20-1,CSARAGTSGTGELFF
.,TRBV30,CAWSVVAGSHSGNTIYF
.,TRBV7-2,CASSLSGTHRANGYTF
.,TRBV9,CASSPDTRGKKLFF